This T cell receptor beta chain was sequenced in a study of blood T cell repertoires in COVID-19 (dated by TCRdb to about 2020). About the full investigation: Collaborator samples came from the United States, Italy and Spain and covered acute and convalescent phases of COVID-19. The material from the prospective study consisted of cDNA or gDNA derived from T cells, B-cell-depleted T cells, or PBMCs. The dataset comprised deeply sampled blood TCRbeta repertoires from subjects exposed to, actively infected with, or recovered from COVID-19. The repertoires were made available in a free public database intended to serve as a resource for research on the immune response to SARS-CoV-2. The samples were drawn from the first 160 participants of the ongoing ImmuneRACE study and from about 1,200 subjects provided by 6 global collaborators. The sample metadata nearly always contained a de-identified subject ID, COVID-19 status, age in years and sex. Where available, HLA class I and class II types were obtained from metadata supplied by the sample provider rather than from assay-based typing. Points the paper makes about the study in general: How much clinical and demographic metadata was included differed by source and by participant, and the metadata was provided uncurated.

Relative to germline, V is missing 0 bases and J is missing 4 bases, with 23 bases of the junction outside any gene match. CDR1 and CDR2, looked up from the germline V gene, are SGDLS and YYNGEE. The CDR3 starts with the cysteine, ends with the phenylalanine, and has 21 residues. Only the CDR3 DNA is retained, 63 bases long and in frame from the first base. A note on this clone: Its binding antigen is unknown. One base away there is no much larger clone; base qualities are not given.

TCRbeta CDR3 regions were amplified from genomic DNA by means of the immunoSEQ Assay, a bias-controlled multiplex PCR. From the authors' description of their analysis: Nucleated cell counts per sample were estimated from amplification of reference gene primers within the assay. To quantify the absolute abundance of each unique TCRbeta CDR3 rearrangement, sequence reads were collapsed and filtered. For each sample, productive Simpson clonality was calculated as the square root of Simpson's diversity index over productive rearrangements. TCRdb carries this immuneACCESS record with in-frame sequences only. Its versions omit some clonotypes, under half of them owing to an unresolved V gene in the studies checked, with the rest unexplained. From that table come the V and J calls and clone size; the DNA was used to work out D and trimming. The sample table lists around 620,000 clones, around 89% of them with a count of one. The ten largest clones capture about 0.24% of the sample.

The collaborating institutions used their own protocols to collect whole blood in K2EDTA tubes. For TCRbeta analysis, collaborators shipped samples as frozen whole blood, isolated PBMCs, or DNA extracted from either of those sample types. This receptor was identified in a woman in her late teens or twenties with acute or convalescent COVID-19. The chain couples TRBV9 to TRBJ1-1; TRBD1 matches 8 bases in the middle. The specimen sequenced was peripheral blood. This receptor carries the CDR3 CASSVATMGSGQGLAGTEAFF. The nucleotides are TGTGCCAGCAGCGTAGCTACGATGGGATCTGGACAGGGTTTGGCGGGCACTGAAGCTTTCTTT. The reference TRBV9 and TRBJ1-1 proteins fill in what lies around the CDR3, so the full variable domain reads DSGVTQTPKHLITATGQRVTLRCSPRSGDLSVYWYQQSLDQGLQFLIQYYNGEERAKGNILERFSAQQFPDLHSELNLSSLELGDSALYFCASSVATMGSGQGLAGTEAFFGQGTRLTVV.